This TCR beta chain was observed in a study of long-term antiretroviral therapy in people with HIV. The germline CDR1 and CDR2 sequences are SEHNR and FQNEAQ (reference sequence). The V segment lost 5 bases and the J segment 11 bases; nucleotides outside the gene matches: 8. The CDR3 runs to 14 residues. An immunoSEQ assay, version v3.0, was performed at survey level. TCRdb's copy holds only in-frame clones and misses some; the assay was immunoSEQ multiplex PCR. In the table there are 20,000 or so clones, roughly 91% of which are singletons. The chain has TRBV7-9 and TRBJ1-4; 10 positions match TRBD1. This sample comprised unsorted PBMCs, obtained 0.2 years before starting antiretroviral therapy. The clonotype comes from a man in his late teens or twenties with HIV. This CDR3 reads CASSVPGQGIKLFF. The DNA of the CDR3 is TGTGCCAGCAGCGTCCCGGGACAGGGGATTAAACTGTTTTTT.